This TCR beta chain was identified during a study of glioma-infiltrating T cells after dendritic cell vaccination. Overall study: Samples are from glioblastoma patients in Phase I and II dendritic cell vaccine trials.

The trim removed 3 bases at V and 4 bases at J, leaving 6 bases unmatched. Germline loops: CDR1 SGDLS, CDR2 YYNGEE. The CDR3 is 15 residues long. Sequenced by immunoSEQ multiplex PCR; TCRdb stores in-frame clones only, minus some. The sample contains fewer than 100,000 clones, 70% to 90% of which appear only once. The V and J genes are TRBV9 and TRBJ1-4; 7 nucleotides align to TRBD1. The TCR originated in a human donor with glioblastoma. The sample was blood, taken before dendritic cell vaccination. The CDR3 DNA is TGTGCCAGCAGCGCCTTGGACAGGCTTAATGAAAAACTGTTTTTT. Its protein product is CASSALDRLNEKLFF.